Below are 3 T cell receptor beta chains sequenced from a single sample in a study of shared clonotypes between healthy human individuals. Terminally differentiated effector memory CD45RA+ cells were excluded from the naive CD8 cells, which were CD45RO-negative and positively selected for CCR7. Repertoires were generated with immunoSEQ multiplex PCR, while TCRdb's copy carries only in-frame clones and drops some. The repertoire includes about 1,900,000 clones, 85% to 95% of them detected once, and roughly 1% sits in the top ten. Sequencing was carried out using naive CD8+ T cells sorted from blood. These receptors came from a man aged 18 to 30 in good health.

For the CDR3, the DNA is TGTGCCAGCAGCCCCGACACGAACACTGAAGCTTTCTTT. Translation gives CASSPDTNTEAFF. This chain links TRBV11-1 with TRBJ1-1; no firm D call. The germline V and J ends were trimmed by 5 bases and 1 base, with 8 bases remaining between them. Germline lookup yields CDR1 SGHAT and CDR2 FQDESV (reference sequence). The CDR3 has 13 amino acids.

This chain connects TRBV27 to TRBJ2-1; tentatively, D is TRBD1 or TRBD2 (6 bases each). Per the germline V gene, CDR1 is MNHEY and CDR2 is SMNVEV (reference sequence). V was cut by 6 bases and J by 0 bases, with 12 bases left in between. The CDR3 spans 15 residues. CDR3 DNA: TGTGCCAGCAGAGGGGGGATTAGCTCCTACAATGAGCAGTTCTTC. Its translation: CASRGGISSYNEQFF.

This CDR3 is CASSQFPDAQYF. The DNA of the CDR3 is TGTGCCAGCAGCCAATTTCCGGATGCGCAGTATTTT. The genes are TRBV7-3 and TRBJ2-3, with no clear D. CDR1 is SGHTA, CDR2 FQGTGA, per germline. Deletions cut 5 bases from V and 10 bases from J, with 13 bases between. The CDR3 is made up of 12 amino acids.